This T cell receptor beta chain was sequenced for a study of cytomegalovirus exposure and HLA in healthy donors. This clone has more than one count but fewer than ten. Trimming shortened V by 2 bases and J by 2 bases, and 21 bases separated the two germline ends. Germline V gene lookup returns CDR1 LGHNT and CDR2 FRNRAP. The CDR3 runs to 18 residues. PCR primers comprised 60 Vbeta and 13 Jbeta primers. TCRdb's table, derived via immunoSEQ multiplex PCR, lists solely in-frame clones and lacks some. This repertoire shows roughly 120,000 clones, 70% to 85% found once; its top ten account for less than 7.5%.

This sequence was found in a young man in good health and CMV-seropositive. The sample was PBMCs. The rearrangement uses TRBV12-5 and TRBJ1-2; D perhaps matches TRBD1 (5 bases). The CDR3 sequence is CASGLILEQVTLNYGYTF. Written as DNA, the CDR3 is TGTGCTAGTGGTTTGATCCTAGAACAGGTCACCTTAAACTATGGCTACACCTTC.